The rows below give T cell receptor beta chains drawn from one sample of a study of T cells in Graves' hyperthyroidism and ophthalmopathy. From the multiplex PCR reads, TCRdb called clonotypes with MiXCR, one entry per CDR3 protein. Of hundreds of thousands of distinct CDR3 sequences listed, 15% to 19% were seen once; the top ten hold 13% to 15%. The sample consisted of blood. These receptors originate from a woman between 18 and 30 years old with Graves' hyperthyroidism. Each CDR3 is given with its conserved first and last residue. D genes are given only for firm matches. Size is omitted from some rows. Given values are once, few, many or a class for expanded clones.

D,V,size,J,DNA,CDR3
-,TRBV19,-,TRBJ2-2,TGTGCCAGTACTCCGCAGGTCGGTGGTAACCGGGAGCTGTTTTTT,CASTPQVGGNRELFF
-,TRBV6-1,-,TRBJ1-5,TGTGCCAGCAGTGGCAGTATGATGGAGCCCCAGCATTTT,CASSGSMMEPQHF
-,TRBV13,many,TRBJ2-3,TGTGCCAGCAGCTACCCGTCGGAGACAAGACCAGATACGCAGTATTTT,CASSYPSETRPDTQYF
-,TRBV2,-,TRBJ2-1,TGTGCCAGCAGCCCCGCGGGGAGAGGTGGAAGTGAGCAGTTCTTC,CASSPAGRGGSEQFF
TRBD1,TRBV2,many,TRBJ2-3,TGTGCCAGCAGTAGAGGACAGGGGGAAGATACGCAGTATTTT,CASSRGQGEDTQYF
TRBD2,TRBV13,-,TRBJ2-7,TGTGCCAGCAGCTCCCTGTCGGGGGGGCCCGACGAGCAGTACTTC,CASSSLSGGPDEQYF
-,TRBV11-2,many,TRBJ2-7,TGTGCCAGCAGCTTAAGGGTGGGAGCCTACGAGCAGTACTTC,CASSLRVGAYEQYF
-,TRBV19,few,TRBJ1-1,TGTGCCAGTAGTACGACGGCAAACACTGAAGCTTTCTTT,CASSTTANTEAFF
TRBD2,TRBV6-2/TRBV6-3,few,TRBJ2-1,TGTGCCAGCAGTTACTCGACACTAGCGGGAGGGGCGGATGAGCAGTTCTTC,CASSYSTLAGGADEQFF
TRBD2,TRBV12-3/TRBV12-4,many,TRBJ2-1,TGTGCCAGCAGAGCGGGGGGCTACAATGAGCAGTTCTTC,CASRAGGYNEQFF
-,TRBV9,few,TRBJ2-6,TGTGCCAGCAGCCTAGGAGGGACAGCCCTCTCTGGGGCCAACGTCCTGACTTTC,CASSLGGTALSGANVLTF
-,TRBV7-8,many,TRBJ2-7,TGTGCCAGCAGCTTAGCGGGCAACTACGAGCAGTACTTC,CASSLAGNYEQYF
TRBD1,TRBV5-6,many,TRBJ2-1,TGTGCCAGCGGAAGGACAGGGAGCTCCTACAATGAGCAGTTCTTC,CASGRTGSSYNEQFF
-,TRBV7-9,many,TRBJ2-3,TGTGCCAGCAGCTTCCTCGCTAGCACAGATACGCAGTATTTT,CASSFLASTDTQYF
-,TRBV7-2,many,TRBJ1-5,TGTGCCAGCAGCCCCACGAGGGTGGCGATAGGAGGCAATCAGCCCCAGCATTTT,CASSPTRVAIGGNQPQHF
-,TRBV13,many,TRBJ2-5,TGTGCCAGCGTACCGGAGGGAGACCAAGAGACCCAGTACTTC,CASVPEGDQETQYF
-,TRBV6-5,-,TRBJ1-2,TGTGCCAGCAGTTACTCGGGATCAGGTGGCTACACCTTC,CASSYSGSGGYTF
-,TRBV12-3/TRBV12-4,few,TRBJ1-2,TGTGCCAGCAGTTGGGACCGTACTTGGGGCTACACCTTC,CASSWDRTWGYTF
TRBD2,TRBV28,once,TRBJ2-7,TGTGCCAGCACGGCGGGAGCTACCTACGAGCAGTACTTC,CASTAGATYEQYF
TRBD1,TRBV19,few,TRBJ1-5,TGTGCCAGTGCTCCAGACAGGGCCGACAATCAGCCCCAGCATTTT,CASAPDRADNQPQHF
-,TRBV20-1,many,TRBJ2-1,TGCAGTGCTAGAGATTTAGGACATGAGCAGTTCTTC,CSARDLGHEQFF
-,TRBV19,few,TRBJ2-2,TGTGCCAGTAGTATCATCTTCCGTTCTACAGGGCCCACCGGGGAGCTGTTTTTT,CASSIIFRSTGPTGELFF
-,TRBV7-6,-,TRBJ2-1,TGTGCCAGCAGCTCTCCTCTGAAGGTAGGAGTTGAGCAGTTCTTC,CASSSPLKVGVEQFF
-,TRBV12-3/TRBV12-4,many,TRBJ1-1,TGTGCCAGCAGTTTAAGGCGAATGAACACTGAAGCTTTCTTT,CASSLRRMNTEAFF
-,TRBV6-2/TRBV6-3,few,TRBJ2-6,TGTGCCAGCAGTTACTCGCCCTCTGGGGCCAACGTCCTGACTTTC,CASSYSPSGANVLTF
-,TRBV7-9,many,TRBJ2-1,TGTGCCAGCAGCCATAACCCGACAGAGAATGAGCAGTTCTTC,CASSHNPTENEQFF
TRBD2,TRBV19,few,TRBJ2-1,TGTGCCAGTAGTACAATAGCGGGAGGCCAGCATGAGCAGTTCTTC,CASSTIAGGQHEQFF
-,TRBV7-2,many,TRBJ1-2,TGTGCCAGCAGCTTTCCGGGCGCCGGTGGCTACACCTTC,CASSFPGAGGYTF
-,TRBV28,many,TRBJ1-2,TGTGCCAGCAGTTCCCGCCTAGAGGGCTATGGCTACACCTTC,CASSSRLEGYGYTF
TRBD2,TRBV29-1,many,TRBJ2-5,TGCAGCGTTGTAGGGAGGATTAGCGGGTGGGAGACCCAGTACTTC,CSVVGRISGWETQYF
-,TRBV11-2,-,TRBJ2-7,TGTGCCAGCAGCTTAGCCCAAGGGGGGCTGGGGAGCGAGCAGTACTTC,CASSLAQGGLGSEQYF
-,TRBV10-3,few,TRBJ2-2,TGTGCCATCAAGAAAAACGACGTCACCGGGGAGCTGTTTTTT,CAIKKNDVTGELFF
-,TRBV27,many,TRBJ1-2,TGTGCCAGCAGTTTACGGGACTCATCCTATGGCTACACCTTC,CASSLRDSSYGYTF
-,TRBV28,many,TRBJ1-6,TGTGCCAGCAGGATCGGTAATGACCCCCACTTT,CASRIGNDPHF
-,TRBV6-4,-,TRBJ2-1,TGTGCCAGCAGTGATCCACCTTACGATGAGCAGTTCTTC,CASSDPPYDEQFF
TRBD2,TRBV4-3,-,TRBJ2-3,TGCGCCAGCAGCCAAGATCTAGCGGGGGGGGAAGATACGCAGTATTTT,CASSQDLAGGEDTQYF
-,TRBV19,-,TRBJ1-5,TGTGCCAGTAGTATCTCAGGGTACCCCAATCAGCCCCAGCATTTT,CASSISGYPNQPQHF
-,TRBV28,-,TRBJ2-5,TGTGCCAGCAGTTCAACGGGAGCCACCCGATACTTC,CASSSTGATRYF
TRBD2,TRBV18,many,TRBJ2-1,TGTGCCAGCTCACCACCGGGACTAGCCTGGGATGAGCAGTTCTTC,CASSPPGLAWDEQFF
-,TRBV18,few,TRBJ1-6,TGTGCCACCTCCGGGATGAATAATTCACCCCTCCACTTT,CATSGMNNSPLHF
TRBD2,TRBV6-1,many,TRBJ2-5,TGTGCCAGCAGCCGGTGGGCAGCGGGGGAGACCCAGTACTTC,CASSRWAAGETQYF
TRBD2,TRBV6-1,once,TRBJ2-1,TGTGCCAGCAGTCGAAGACTAGCGGGAGGACACAATGGGCAGTTCTTC,CASSRRLAGGHNGQFF
-,TRBV11-2,once,TRBJ2-7,TGTGCCAGCAGCCAACCCGGGGCAGGTGGGGCCTCCTACGAGCAGTACTTC,CASSQPGAGGASYEQYF
-,TRBV27,-,TRBJ2-5,TGTGCCAGCAGGGGGGGCACCCGGTACCAAGAGACCCAGTACTTC,CASRGGTRYQETQYF
-,TRBV3-1,once,TRBJ2-6,TGTGCCAGCAGCCAGGGAGTTCCTTCTGGGGCCAACGTCCTGACTTTC,CASSQGVPSGANVLTF
-,TRBV7-9,many,TRBJ1-6,TGTGCCAGCAGCTTAGGTCGGGGTCCTAATTCACCCCTCCACTTT,CASSLGRGPNSPLHF
-,TRBV18,-,TRBJ1-5,TGTGCCAGCTCCCCGAGCGGGTTGGTGGATCAGCCCCAGCATTTT,CASSPSGLVDQPQHF
-,TRBV7-3,many,TRBJ2-2,TGTGCCAGCAGAAGGGGGGGAGGCACCGGGGAGCTGTTTTTT,CASRRGGGTGELFF
-,TRBV28,-,TRBJ2-2,TGTGCCAGCAGTTTAATCAGAAACACCGGGGAGCTGTTTTTT,CASSLIRNTGELFF
-,TRBV4-2,many,TRBJ2-7,TGTGCCAGCAGCCCACTTACGGGGGCGGGGTACGAGCAGTACTTC,CASSPLTGAGYEQYF
-,TRBV9,few,TRBJ1-4,TGTGCCAGCAGCCCCCGAGGGGGGGCATTTGTTGGGGAAAAACTGTTTTTT,CASSPRGGAFVGEKLFF
TRBD1,TRBV12-3/TRBV12-4,-,TRBJ1-6,TGTGCCAGCAGTAAATCGGGACAGGGCCGTTCTTATAATTCACCCCTCCACTTT,CASSKSGQGRSYNSPLHF
-,TRBV5-5,-,TRBJ2-7,TGTGCCAGCAGCTTGGGAGACAGAGCCATCTCCTACGAGCAGTACTTC,CASSLGDRAISYEQYF
-,TRBV7-2,many,TRBJ2-5,TGTGCCAGCAGCTTAGTCCAGGAAGCCCAAGAGACCCAGTACTTC,CASSLVQEAQETQYF